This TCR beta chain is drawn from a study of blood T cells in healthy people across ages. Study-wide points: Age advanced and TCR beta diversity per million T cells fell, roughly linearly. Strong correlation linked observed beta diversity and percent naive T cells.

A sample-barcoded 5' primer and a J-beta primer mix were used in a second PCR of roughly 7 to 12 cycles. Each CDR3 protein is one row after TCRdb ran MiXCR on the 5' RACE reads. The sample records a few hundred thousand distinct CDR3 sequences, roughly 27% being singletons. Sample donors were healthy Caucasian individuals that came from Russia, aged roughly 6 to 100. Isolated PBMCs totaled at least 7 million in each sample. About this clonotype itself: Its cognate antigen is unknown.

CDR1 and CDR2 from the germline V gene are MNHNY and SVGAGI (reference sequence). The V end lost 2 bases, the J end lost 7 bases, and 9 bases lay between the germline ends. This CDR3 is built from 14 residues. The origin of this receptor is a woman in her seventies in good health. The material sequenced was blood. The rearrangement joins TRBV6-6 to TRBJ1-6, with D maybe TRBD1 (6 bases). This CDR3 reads CASSYLDSNSPLHF. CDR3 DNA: TGTGCCAGCAGTTACCTGGACAGCAATTCACCCCTCCACTTT.